One and the same sample provided the 21 T cell receptor beta chains below, sequenced in a study of blood T cell repertoires in COVID-19. Using immunoSEQ multiplex PCR, the repertoire was profiled, and TCRdb retains in-frame clones only, with some absent. This sample has some 290,000 clones, with over 80% found just once. The sequenced material came from peripheral blood. Receptor source: a man in his sixties who had recovered from COVID-19.

This CDR3 reads CASSPVGLARREQFF. The CDR3 DNA reads TGTGCCAGCAGTCCCGTCGGACTAGCTCGGAGAGAGCAGTTCTTC. The gene calls are TRBV27 and TRBJ2-1, with 8 bases lining up with TRBD2. The germline CDR1 and CDR2 sequences are MNHEY and SMNVEV (reference sequence). CDR3 length: 15 residues. The junction had 13 bases not matched to a gene; V was cut back by 5 bases and J by 10 bases.

J is TRBJ2-7 and V is TRBV5-6, with TRBD2 identical over 10 bases. This CDR3 is built from 17 residues. J lost 5 bases, V lost 5 bases, and 16 bases had no gene match. In germline, CDR1 is SGHDT, CDR2 YYEEEE. For the CDR3, the DNA is TGTGCCAGCAGTTTCAGGACTTTCAGCGGGGGGGCGCACGAGCAGTACTTC. Translation: CASSFRTFSGGAHEQYF.

The chain has TRBV6-2 or TRBV6-3 and TRBJ1-4; D might be TRBD1 (6 bases). Germline CDR1 is MNHEY and CDR2 is SVGEGT. V was clipped by 5 bases and J by 10 bases, with 23 bases between them. The length of the CDR3 is 16 residues. The CDR3 spells CASSPPPSTGSGKLFF. As DNA, the CDR3 is TGTGCCAGCAGTCCCCCGCCTTCAACAGGGTCCGGAAAACTGTTTTTT.

This clone has just one count. V and J are TRBV3-1 (or the pseudogene TRBV3-2) and TRBJ1-6; no clear D. V gave up 2 bases and J gave up 4 bases, with 12 bases separating them. The CDR3 contains 16 residues. Germline loops: CDR1 LGHDT, CDR2 YNNKEL (reference sequence). CDR3 in amino acids: CASSQRAGSYNSPLHF. The CDR3 region has the DNA TGTGCCAGCAGCCAACGAGCCGGGAGTTATAATTCACCCCTCCACTTT.

V usage is TRBV6-5 and J usage is TRBJ1-2; 8 positions match TRBD1. The CDR3 is made up of 14 amino acids. The J segment lost 6 bases and the V segment lost 6 bases, leaving 9 bases of the junction unmatched. The V gene's germline CDR1 is MNHEY and CDR2 SVGAGI. CDR3 region: CASRGQGRGDGYTF. DNA for the CDR3: TGTGCCAGCAGAGGACAGGGTCGGGGTGATGGCTACACCTTC.

The chain couples TRBV7-3 to TRBJ1-2; 7 nucleotides agree with TRBD1. The CDR3 sequence is 15 residues long. Germline trimming cut 4 bases from V and 7 bases from J; bases unmatched to any gene: 12. Germline CDR1 SGHTA, CDR2 FQGTGA. CDR3 sequence (DNA): TGTGCCAGCAGCTCAGTCCCGGGACAGCTCGGTGGCTACACCTTC. Protein: CASSSVPGQLGGYTF.

The chain employs TRBV7-9 and TRBJ2-7; 8 positions agree with TRBD2. Unmatched junction bases numbered 15, after V lost 5 bases and J lost 6 bases. Per germline, CDR1 SEHNR and CDR2 FQNEAQ (reference sequence). CDR3 length: 16 residues. CDR3 in amino acids: CASSITSGSNRGEQYF. The CDR3 DNA sequence: TGTGCCAGCAGCATTACCAGCGGGAGCAACCGGGGCGAGCAGTACTTC.

The gene calls are TRBV9 and TRBJ2-2, with 8 nucleotides matching TRBD2. Trimming at V came to 4 bases and at J to 3 bases, leaving 2 bases not matched to a gene. Looked up from germline, CDR1 is SGDLS and CDR2 is YYNGEE. This CDR3 region has 14 residues. The CDR3 coding sequence is TGTGCCAGCAGCCCGCGGGGGGACACCGGGGAGCTGTTTTTT. This translates into CASSPRGDTGELFF.

V usage is TRBV6-6 and J usage is TRBJ2-7, with D possibly matching TRBD1 (6 bases). Germline CDR1 MNHNY, CDR2 SVGAGI (reference sequence). The CDR3 spans 14 residues. V dropped 5 bases and J dropped 0 bases, with 11 bases sitting between them. This CDR3 reads CASSRTANSYEQYF. The CDR3 nucleotides are TGTGCCAGCAGTAGGACAGCGAACTCCTACGAGCAGTACTTC.

The chain carries TRBV6-1 and TRBJ2-3; TRBD2 matches at 10 bases. The germline V gene encodes CDR1 MNHNS and CDR2 SASEGT. V shed 2 bases, J shed 3 bases, and the junction held 8 bases outside the gene matches. CDR3 length: 17 residues. CDR3 coding DNA: TGTGCCAGCAGTGAAATCCAACCTAGCGGGAGAACAGATACGCAGTATTTT. Translating it yields CASSEIQPSGRTDTQYF.

The rearrangement links TRBV6-6 to TRBJ1-2; 12 nucleotides match TRBD1. In germline, CDR1 is MNHNY, CDR2 SVGAGI (reference sequence). CDR3 size: 15 residues. Trimming took 5 bases from V and 4 from J; bases not matched to a gene: 5. CDR3 sequence reads: CASSPKGQGAYGYTF. CDR3 nucleotides: TGTGCCAGCAGTCCCAAGGGACAGGGGGCCTATGGCTACACCTTC.

This clone was detected a few times. This chain joins TRBV11-1 and TRBJ2-1; 8 bases align to TRBD2. The V segment lost 5 bases and the J segment 6 bases; nucleotides outside the gene matches: 9. The V gene's germline CDR1 is SGHAT and CDR2 FQDESV (reference sequence). The CDR3 has 15 residues. The CDR3 sequence is CASSPIGTRPNEQFF. CDR3 sequence (DNA): TGTGCCAGCAGCCCCATAGGGACTAGGCCCAATGAGCAGTTCTTC. Filled out from reference TRBV11-1 and TRBJ2-1, the complete variable domain reads EAEVAQSPRYKITEKSQAVAFWCDPISGHATLYWYRQILGQGPELLVQFQDESVVDDSQLPKDRFSAERLKGVDSTLKIQPAELGDSAMYLCASSPIGTRPNEQFFGPGTRLTVL.

The chain combines TRBV19 with TRBJ1-5; 7 nucleotides line up with TRBD1. This CDR3 has 14 amino acids. The V gene's germline CDR1 is LNHDA and CDR2 SQIVND (reference sequence). The V gene end was trimmed by 10 bases and the J gene end by 1 base; junction bases not matched to a gene: 7. The DNA of the CDR3 is TGTGCCACCTCGACAGGGAGGAGCAATCAGCCCCAGCATTTT. Amino acids: CATSTGRSNQPQHF.

In this sample, this clone turned up a few times. This chain links TRBV30 with TRBJ1-3, with D hard to call. The ends were cut back, 4 bases at V and 2 bases at J, with 9 bases in the middle. Per the germline V gene, CDR1 is GTSNPN and CDR2 is SVGIG (reference sequence). The length of the CDR3 is 13 residues. The CDR3 DNA is TGTGCCTGGACTCGGGGAGCTGGAAACACCATATATTTT. Amino acids: CAWTRGAGNTIYF. Full variable domain (remainder filled in from reference TRBV30 and TRBJ1-3): SQTIHQWPATLVQPVGSPLSLECTVEGTSNPNLYWYRQAAGRGLQLLFYSVGIGQISSEVPQNLSASRPQDRQFILSSKKLLLSDSGFYLCAWTRGAGNTIYFGEGSWLTVV.

V and J are TRBV27 and TRBJ1-3; 7 bases align to TRBD1. Per the germline V gene, CDR1 is MNHEY and CDR2 is SMNVEV (reference sequence). There are 13 residues in the CDR3. Trimming took 6 bases from V and 4 from J; bases not matched to a gene: 3. CDR3 sequence (DNA): TGTGCCAGCAGCTGGGACAGAGGAAACACCATATATTTT. Its protein is CASSWDRGNTIYF.

In nucleotides, the CDR3 is TGTGCCAGTAGTATAGTGTCAGGGCGTGTAGAGACCCAGTACTTC. Protein: CASSIVSGRVETQYF. This chain connects TRBV19 to TRBJ2-5; the D gene is possibly TRBD1 (5 bases). CDR3 length equals 15 residues. CDR1 is LNHDA and CDR2 is SQIVND in the germline V gene (reference sequence). Trimming took 1 base from V and 4 from J, leaving 13 bases between them.

The rearrangement joins TRBV14 to TRBJ2-5, with 10 bases lining up with TRBD1. CDR1 and CDR2 from the germline V gene are SGHDN and FVKESK. The length of the CDR3 is 15 residues. Germline trimming cut 1 base from V and 5 bases from J; bases unmatched to any gene: 4. The DNA of the CDR3 is TGTGCCAGCAGCCAAGGACAGGGGGCGAGGGAGACCCAGTACTTC. Its protein product is CASSQGQGARETQYF.

The chain recombines TRBV19 with TRBJ2-1; TRBD1 is a possible D gene (6 bases). CDR3 length: 15 residues. V dropped 7 bases and J dropped 0 bases, with 13 bases sitting between them. Germline lookup yields CDR1 LNHDA and CDR2 SQIVND (reference sequence). CDR3: CASNVDRSSYNEQFF. CDR3 DNA: TGTGCCAGTAATGTGGACAGAAGCTCCTACAATGAGCAGTTCTTC.

The chain combines TRBV14 with TRBJ1-2, with unresolved D. The CDR3 has 14 amino acids. Germline CDR1 and CDR2: SGHDN and FVKESK. Trimming pared 0 bases from V and 4 bases from J, leaving 9 bases between. This CDR3 is CASSQDLGSYGYTF. The CDR3 DNA reads as TGTGCCAGCAGCCAAGATCTGGGGAGCTATGGCTACACCTTC.

The chain links TRBV5-8 to TRBJ1-6, with D possibly matching TRBD1 (5 bases). Germline assignment: CDR1 SGHTS and CDR2 YDEGEE. V dropped 4 bases and J dropped 0 bases, with 11 bases sitting between them. The CDR3 is made up of 16 amino acids. The CDR3 DNA follows: TGTGCCAGCAGCACCGCAGGGATCTCCTATAATTCACCCCTCCACTTT. Translation: CASSTAGISYNSPLHF.

The chain links TRBV27 to TRBJ2-1; 8 positions match TRBD1. Germline CDR1 MNHEY, CDR2 SMNVEV (reference sequence). V trimming: 7 bases; J trimming: 5 bases; junction bases outside the gene matches: 19. The CDR3 has 18 amino acids. As DNA, the CDR3 is TGTGCCAGCACCACTTACCCCCGACAGGGGAGGAGGGACAATGAGCAGTTCTTC. It yields the protein CASTTYPRQGRRDNEQFF.